The 32 T cell receptor beta chains in this list originate from one sample, sequenced in a study of blood T cell repertoires in COVID-19. Assay used: immunoSEQ multiplex PCR; TCRdb lists only in-frame clones, some missing. Among 60,000 to 75,000 clones listed, roughly 71% were seen once. Sequencing used peripheral blood. All receptors come from a woman aged 45 to 65 with active or convalescent COVID-19.

The chain has TRBV5-1 and TRBJ1-1; D call uncertain. Trimming pared 4 bases from V and 1 base from J, leaving 11 bases between. The germline gives CDR1 SGHRS, CDR2 YFSETQ. This CDR3 comprises 14 residues. CDR3 residues: CASSPLGSNTEAFF. Written as DNA, the CDR3 is TGCGCCAGCAGCCCCCTGGGCTCGAACACTGAAGCTTTCTTT.

The chain joins TRBV29-1 to TRBJ1-5; weak D call: TRBD1 (6 bases). Germline V gene lookup returns CDR1 SQVTM and CDR2 ANQGSEA. The V gene lost 6 bases and the J gene lost 4 bases, with 19 bases spanning the gap. The CDR3 is made up of 15 amino acids. This CDR3 reads CSVRAQGGGNQPQHF. CDR3 DNA sequence: TGCAGCGTCCGAGCACAGGGAGGGGGAAATCAGCCCCAGCATTTT.

The chain employs TRBV5-1 and TRBJ1-2, with D possibly TRBD1 on 6 matching bases. The CDR3 is 15 amino acids. V lost 3 bases and J lost 2, with 14 bases in between. The germline gives CDR1 SGHRS, CDR2 YFSETQ. Here the CDR3 reads CASSSHRDTNYGYTF. For the CDR3, the DNA is TGCGCCAGCAGCTCCCACCGGGACACAAACTATGGCTACACCTTC.

V is TRBV7-3 and J is TRBJ2-5; D gene unclear. The CDR3 loop spans 13 amino acids. The germline V gene has CDR1 SGHTA and CDR2 FQGTGA. The V end lost 2 bases, the J end lost 5 bases, and 9 bases lay between the germline ends. In DNA form, the CDR3 reads TGTGCCAGCAGCTTACTAGACGGGGAGACCCAGTACTTC. This sequence encodes CASSLLDGETQYF. Full variable domain (outside the CDR3, taken from reference TRBV7-3 and TRBJ2-5): GAGVSQTPSNKVTEKGKYVELRCDPISGHTALYWYRQSLGQGPEFLIYFQGTGAADDSGLPNDRFFAVRPEGSVSTLKIQRTERGDSAVYLCASSLLDGETQYFGPGTRLLVL.

The rearrangement links TRBV2 to TRBJ2-7, with TRBD1 identical over 8 bases. Looked up from germline, CDR1 is SNHLY and CDR2 is FYNNEI. V dropped 1 base and J dropped 2; count of bases not matched to a gene: 4. This CDR3 region has 15 residues. CDR3 nucleotide sequence: TGTGCCAGCAGTGAAGGGCAGGGGGCAACCTACGAGCAGTACTTC. The encoded protein is CASSEGQGATYEQYF.

This chain joins TRBV29-1 and TRBJ2-3; TRBD2 is a possible D gene (5 bases). The CDR3 sequence is 13 residues long. Looked up from germline, CDR1 is SQVTM and CDR2 is ANQGSEA. V was cut by 6 bases and J by 2 bases, with 12 bases left in between. This CDR3 is CSVAETNTDTQYF. CDR3 coding DNA: TGCAGCGTGGCCGAGACTAACACAGATACGCAGTATTTT.

V and J are TRBV7-2 and TRBJ2-7; D might be TRBD2 (6 bases). The CDR3 totals 14 residues. V was shortened by 5 bases and J by 0 bases, with 11 bases between the two germline ends. CDR1 and CDR2 (germline): SGHTA, FQGNSA. As DNA, the CDR3 is TGTGCCAGCAGCCCACGGGGGAGCTCCTACGAGCAGTACTTC. Protein sequence: CASSPRGSSYEQYF.

The table lists this clone with a count of one. The CDR3 nucleotides read TGTGCCAGCAGCTTCGACAGATACTCTGGAAACACCATATATTTT. Its protein product is CASSFDRYSGNTIYF. The chain combines TRBV7-2 with TRBJ1-3, with a tentative D call TRBD1 (5 bases). Trimming shortened V by 3 bases and J by 0 bases, and 9 bases separated the two germline ends. The CDR3 loop spans 15 amino acids. Germline V CDR1 and CDR2: SGHTA, FQGNSA.

V usage is TRBV5-1 and J usage is TRBJ2-5; D not resolved. The germline V gene has CDR1 SGHRS and CDR2 YFSETQ. The ends were cut back, 0 bases at V and 1 base at J, with 7 bases in the middle. CDR3 length equals 14 residues. Here the CDR3 DNA reads TGCGCCAGCAGCTTGGCCGGTAGCCAAGAGACCCAGTACTTC. Translation gives CASSLAGSQETQYF.

The V call is TRBV19, the J call TRBJ1-4, with a tentative D call TRBD1 (5 bases). CDR1 is LNHDA and CDR2 is SQIVND in the germline V gene (reference sequence). V dropped 5 bases and J dropped 7 bases, with 17 bases sitting between them. This CDR3 region has 15 residues. The CDR3 region has the DNA TGTGCCAGTAGTCTCCTCGGGGGTCCGGGTGAAAAACTGTTTTTT. It yields the protein CASSLLGGPGEKLFF. Full variable domain (remainder filled in from reference TRBV19 and TRBJ1-4): DGGITQSPKYLFRKEGQNVTLSCEQNLNHDAMYWYRQDPGQGLRLIYYSQIVNDFQKGDIAEGYSVSREKKESFPLTVTSAQKNPTAFYLCASSLLGGPGEKLFFGSGTQLSVL.

CDR3 in DNA: TGCGCCAGCAGCTACGGACAGCCGAACCCCTACGAGCAGTACTTC. Its translation: CASSYGQPNPYEQYF. The genes are TRBV5-1 and TRBJ2-7; weak D call: TRBD1 (6 bases). The germline V and J ends were trimmed by 3 bases and 2 bases, with 15 bases remaining between them. Germline values: CDR1 SGHRS, CDR2 YFSETQ. The CDR3 is made up of 15 amino acids. Combining the CDR3 with reference TRBV5-1 and TRBJ2-7 gives the whole variable domain KAGVTQTPRYLIKTRGQQVTLSCSPISGHRSVSWYQQTPGQGLQFLFEYFSETQRNKGNFPGRFSGRQFSNSRSEMNVSTLELGDSALYLCASSYGQPNPYEQYFGPGTRLTVT.

The chain couples TRBV19 to TRBJ1-2, with 7 nucleotides matching TRBD1. V dropped 6 bases and J dropped 7; count of bases not matched to a gene: 14. Germline values: CDR1 LNHDA, CDR2 SQIVND (reference sequence). The CDR3 sequence is 15 residues long. CDR3 in amino acids: CASSLTGTVRAGYTF. DNA of the CDR3: TGTGCCAGTAGCCTTACCGGGACAGTTCGCGCTGGCTACACCTTC.

This rearrangement joins TRBV6-6 to TRBJ1-3; TRBD1 matches 7 bases. The germline gives CDR1 MNHNY, CDR2 SVGAGI (reference sequence). V lost 5 bases and J lost 0; bases outside the gene matches: 4. The length of the CDR3 is 15 residues. CDR3 sequence (DNA): TGTGCCAGCAGTCCGGGACAGCTCTCTGGAAACACCATATATTTT. Translating it yields CASSPGQLSGNTIYF.

The chain employs TRBV2 and TRBJ2-1; 11 bases line up with TRBD2. V trimming: 5 bases; J trimming: 9 bases; junction bases outside the gene matches: 9. Germline loops: CDR1 SNHLY, CDR2 FYNNEI. The CDR3 is made up of 15 amino acids. The CDR3 here is CASSSLAGGLGEQFF. The CDR3 coding sequence is TGTGCCAGCAGTTCGTTAGCGGGAGGGCTAGGTGAGCAGTTCTTC.

The rearrangement links TRBV2 to TRBJ1-5, with D possibly matching TRBD1 (5 bases). The CDR3 has 14 amino acids. Trimming took 3 bases from V and 6 from J, leaving 12 bases between them. CDR1 and CDR2 from the germline V gene are SNHLY and FYNNEI. DNA of the CDR3: TGTGCCAGCAGTGAGGGCTGGACAAGTCAGCCCCAGCATTTT. It translates to CASSEGWTSQPQHF. Full variable domain (rest looked up from reference TRBV2 and TRBJ1-5): EPEVTQTPSHQVTQMGQEVILRCVPISNHLYFYWYRQILGQKVEFLVSFYNNEISEKSEIFDDQFSVERPDGSNFTLKIRSTKLEDSAMYFCASSEGWTSQPQHFGDGTRLSIL.

The chain has TRBV6-1 and TRBJ2-7; 10 bases match TRBD2. From germline, CDR1 is MNHNS and CDR2 SASEGT. The CDR3 consists of 18 residues. V shed 4 bases and J 3 bases; nucleotides not matched to a gene: 15. The CDR3 sequence is CASSASGRQGKVDYEQYF. DNA of the CDR3: TGTGCCAGCAGTGCTAGCGGGAGACAGGGCAAGGTAGACTACGAGCAGTACTTC.

CDR3 sequence (DNA): TGTGCCAGTAGTATAGATAGCGAAAGTGGAGGCTACACCTTC. This sequence encodes CASSIDSESGGYTF. The J gene is TRBJ1-2, the V gene TRBV19; no reliable D call. The germline V and J ends were trimmed by 0 bases and 8 bases, with 13 bases remaining between them. CDR3 length: 14 amino acids. CDR1 LNHDA and CDR2 SQIVND come from the germline V gene (reference sequence).

The chain combines TRBV11-2 with TRBJ2-7, with 8 bases matching TRBD1. This CDR3 has 15 residues. The germline V gene has CDR1 SGHAT and CDR2 FQNNGV. V lost 5 bases to trimming and J lost 2 bases; unmatched junction nucleotides: 8. The CDR3 loop reads CASSQLQGATYEQYF. DNA of the CDR3: TGTGCCAGCAGCCAACTGCAGGGGGCAACCTACGAGCAGTACTTC.

In its sample, this clone is medium-sized (0.01 to 0.1%). Within the sample, other DNA sequences also encode this same CDR3. This chain uses TRBV5-4 with TRBJ2-5; possibly TRBD1 for D (6 bases). V was cut by 2 bases and J by 5 bases, with 19 bases left in between. The germline V gene has CDR1 SGHNT and CDR2 YYREEE (reference sequence). CDR3 size: 16 residues. CDR3 protein: CASSLDRPTPGETQYF. DNA for the CDR3: TGTGCCAGCAGCTTAGACAGGCCCACGCCAGGGGAGACCCAGTACTTC.

This chain joins TRBV6-2 or TRBV6-3 and TRBJ2-5, with D uncertain. Germline CDR1 MNHEY, CDR2 SVGEGT. The CDR3 sequence is 11 residues long. Trimming removed 6 bases from V and 5 bases from J, with 7 bases in between. CDR3 in DNA: TGTGCCAGCAGCTCATTTGAGACCCAGTACTTC. Translating it yields CASSSFETQYF.

In this sample, this clone turned up a few times. The chain uses TRBV5-1 and TRBJ1-2; D is uncertain. Germline V gives CDR1 SGHRS, CDR2 YFSETQ. The CDR3 extends over 14 amino acids. The V and J ends lost 5 bases and 2 bases respectively, with 13 bases between them. CDR3 protein: CASSQTTSNYGYTF. In DNA form, the CDR3 reads TGCGCCAGCAGTCAGACTACTTCGAACTATGGCTACACCTTC. Full variable domain (missing parts from reference TRBV5-1 and TRBJ1-2): KAGVTQTPRYLIKTRGQQVTLSCSPISGHRSVSWYQQTPGQGLQFLFEYFSETQRNKGNFPGRFSGRQFSNSRSEMNVSTLELGDSALYLCASSQTTSNYGYTFGSGTRLTVV.

V is TRBV3-1 (or the pseudogene TRBV3-2) and J is TRBJ1-6; no definite D call. Germline V CDR1 and CDR2: LGHDT, YNNKEL (reference sequence). The CDR3 contains 12 residues. V was trimmed by 4 bases and J by 7 bases, leaving 5 bases between them. In nucleotides, the CDR3 is TGTGCCAGCAGCCGGGAGAATTCACCCCTCCACTTT. Protein product: CASSRENSPLHF.

The DNA of the CDR3 is TGTGCCAGTGCCCTCGAGGGGGCGAATTACAATGAGCAGTTCTTC. It yields the protein CASALEGANYNEQFF. The chain employs TRBV19 and TRBJ2-1; 7 nucleotides agree with TRBD1. The CDR3 length is 15 residues. The germline V gene has CDR1 LNHDA and CDR2 SQIVND (reference sequence). The J segment lost 4 bases and the V segment lost 8 bases, leaving 11 bases of the junction unmatched.

The CDR3 reads CASSWGAGSGPQHF. The CDR3 DNA reads as TGTGCCAGCAGCTGGGGAGCAGGCTCCGGGCCCCAGCATTTT. The chain has TRBV5-6 and TRBJ1-5; no definite D call. The CDR3 totals 14 residues. Trimming took off 3 bases at V and 9 bases at J, with 16 bases between the two ends. The germline V gene has CDR1 SGHDT and CDR2 YYEEEE.

This clone appeared a single time. This sequence joins TRBV10-3 and TRBJ2-1; the D gene is possibly TRBD1 (6 bases). The CDR3 is 11 residues long. In germline, CDR1 is ENHRY, CDR2 SYGVKD. V was shortened by 10 bases and J by 10 bases, with 14 bases between the two germline ends. The CDR3 bases are TGTGCCAACGGCAGGGGTGAGGAGCAGTTCTTC. Translating gives CANGRGEEQFF.

J is TRBJ1-5 and V is TRBV27; 9 bases are a match to TRBD1. CDR1 and CDR2 from the germline V gene are MNHEY and SMNVEV (reference sequence). The V gene end was trimmed by 6 bases and the J gene end by 5 bases; junction bases not matched to a gene: 8. The CDR3 runs to 15 residues. For the CDR3, the DNA is TGTGCCAGCAGATCCTGGACAGGGGCGGATCAGCCCCAGCATTTT. This codes for CASRSWTGADQPQHF.

V usage is TRBV2 and J usage is TRBJ2-5, with a possible D match to TRBD1 (5 bases). The V end lost 6 bases, the J end lost 5 bases, and 16 bases lay between the germline ends. CDR1 and CDR2 from the germline V gene are SNHLY and FYNNEI. The CDR3 spans 14 residues. The CDR3 sequence: CASRGSQGSETQYF. CDR3 nucleotide sequence: TGTGCCAGCAGGGGCTCTCAGGGAAGTGAGACCCAGTACTTC.

The genes are TRBV11-3 and TRBJ2-5, with TRBD2 matching 10 bases. V dropped 5 bases and J dropped 7; count of bases not matched to a gene: 10. The CDR3 runs to 15 residues. Germline-derived CDR1 and CDR2 are SGHNT and YENEEA. The CDR3 sequence: CASSPGAGGPVTQYF. CDR3 in DNA: TGTGCCAGCAGCCCCGGAGCGGGAGGGCCCGTGACCCAGTACTTC.

This chain joins TRBV10-3 and TRBJ2-1, with TRBD2 identical over 9 bases. V shed 3 bases, J shed 7 bases, and the junction held 7 bases outside the gene matches. CDR1 and CDR2 (germline): ENHRY, SYGVKD. CDR3 length equals 15 residues. As DNA, the CDR3 is TGTGCCATCAGTGATTTTAGCGGGAGAACGAATGAGCAGTTCTTC. Translated, it gives CAISDFSGRTNEQFF.

V and J are TRBV10-3 and TRBJ1-2; the D is unclear. This CDR3 is built from 14 residues. Germline V gene sequence: CDR1 ENHRY, CDR2 SYGVKD. The V and J ends lost 0 bases and 0 bases respectively, with 5 bases between them. The CDR3, as DNA: TGTGCCATCAGTGAGTCGAGAGCTAACTATGGCTACACCTTC. It specifies CAISESRANYGYTF.

The CDR3: CASSLVVAGVSTQYF. CDR3 bases: TGTGCCAGCAGCTTGGTAGTAGCGGGAGTTAGTACGCAGTATTTT. The J gene is TRBJ2-3, the V gene TRBV5-8, with TRBD2 matching over 9 bases. CDR1 SGHTS and CDR2 YDEGEE come from the germline V gene. The J segment lost 8 bases and the V segment lost 0 bases, leaving 7 bases of the junction unmatched. The CDR3 runs 15 residues.

The rearrangement links TRBV12-5 to TRBJ1-3; 9 nucleotides line up with TRBD1. Germline CDR1 and CDR2: LGHNT and FRNRAP. Trimming removed 0 bases from V and 0 bases from J; junction bases left unmatched: 15. This CDR3 is 21 amino acids long. The CDR3 sequence is CASGLVNPGQGLANSGNTIYF. CDR3 DNA: TGTGCTAGTGGTTTGGTAAACCCAGGACAGGGGCTTGCCAACTCTGGAAACACCATATATTTT.